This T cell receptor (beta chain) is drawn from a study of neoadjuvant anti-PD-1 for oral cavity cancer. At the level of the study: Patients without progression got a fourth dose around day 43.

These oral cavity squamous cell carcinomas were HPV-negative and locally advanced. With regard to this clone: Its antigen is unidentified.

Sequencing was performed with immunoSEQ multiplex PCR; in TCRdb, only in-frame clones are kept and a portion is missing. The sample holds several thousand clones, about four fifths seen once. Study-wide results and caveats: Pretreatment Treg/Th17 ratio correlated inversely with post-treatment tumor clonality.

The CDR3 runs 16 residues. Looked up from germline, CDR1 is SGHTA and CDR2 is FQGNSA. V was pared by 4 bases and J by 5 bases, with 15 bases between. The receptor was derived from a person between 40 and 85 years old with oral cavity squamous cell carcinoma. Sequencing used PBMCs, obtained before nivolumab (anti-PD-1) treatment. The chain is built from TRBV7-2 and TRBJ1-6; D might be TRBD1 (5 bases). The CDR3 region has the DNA TGTGCCAGCAGCTCAGGGATTAACCTAAATAATTCACCCCTCCACTTT. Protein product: CASSSGINLNNSPLHF.